Below, 24 T cell receptor beta chains from the same sample are listed, as sequenced in a study of T cell repertoires in cytomegalovirus infection. Via MiXCR, TCRdb re-called the reads, giving one row per CDR3 protein. Among around 200,000 distinct CDR3 sequences listed, about 17% were seen once. The sequencing sample was made of CD8+ T cells from PBMCs. Receptor source: a human donor in good health (CMV status not recorded). Some clones in this sample may be carry-over from other donors' samples.

In its sample, this clonotype was seen a few times. V is TRBV12-3 or TRBV12-4 and J is TRBJ1-1, with D possibly matching TRBD1 (6 bases). V lost 6 bases and J 5 bases, leaving 19 bases between the germline ends. This CDR3 spans 15 amino acids. For the CDR3, the DNA is TGTGCCAGCAGGGCTCCGACAGGAGTGAGGACTGAAGCTTTCTTT. Protein: CASRAPTGVRTEAFF.

The rearrangement links TRBV4-1 to TRBJ2-7; a weak D match, TRBD2 (5 bases). Per the germline V gene, CDR1 is MGHRA and CDR2 is YSYEKL. The CDR3 has 14 amino acids. Trimming took off 1 base at V and 10 bases at J, with 17 bases between the two ends. The CDR3 is CASSQGLGSSLQYF. CDR3 nucleotides: TGCGCCAGCAGCCAAGGTCTGGGGAGCTCACTACAGTACTTC.

This clonotype has more than one count but fewer than ten. J is TRBJ2-7 and V is TRBV24-1; unclear D gene. The V gene lost 11 bases and the J gene lost 0 bases, with 10 bases spanning the gap. The CDR3 loop spans 12 amino acids. Per germline, CDR1 KGHDR and CDR2 SFDVKD. The DNA of the CDR3 is TGTGCCATCGAAGACCACTCCTACGAGCAGTACTTC. Translating gives CAIEDHSYEQYF.

This clonotype turned up a few times. The chain couples TRBV6-2 or TRBV6-3 to TRBJ2-7; maybe TRBD1 (5 bases). Germline CDR1 and CDR2: MNHEY and SVGEGT. The CDR3 has 14 amino acids. Trimming pared 5 bases from V and 2 bases from J, leaving 13 bases between. The CDR3 bases are TGTGCCAGCAGTCGCCTCAGGGAACCCTACGAGCAGTACTTC. Translating it yields CASSRLREPYEQYF.

The V gene is TRBV6-2 or TRBV6-3, the J gene TRBJ1-6; no firm D call. Germline-derived CDR1 and CDR2 are MNHEY and SVGEGT. CDR3 length equals 17 residues. Trimming cost V 2 bases and J 2 bases, with 13 bases left between them. The CDR3 DNA reads as TGTGCCAGCAGTTACAATGAGGCGACGACCTATAATTCACCCCTCCACTTT. It translates to CASSYNEATTYNSPLHF.

In this sample, this clonotype turned up a few times. The rearrangement joins TRBV12-3 or TRBV12-4 to TRBJ2-5; 8 bases are a match to TRBD1. This CDR3 spans 15 amino acids. Trimming at V came to 6 bases and at J to 5 bases, leaving 11 bases not matched to a gene. The CDR3 DNA reads as TGTGCCAGCAGCCCAACAGGGGGGACAGTCGAGACCCAGTACTTC. As protein: CASSPTGGTVETQYF.

The chain carries TRBV5-1 and TRBJ2-2, with 9 positions matching TRBD1. V gave up 4 bases and J gave up 1 base; unmatched junction bases: 17. The CDR3 loop spans 20 amino acids. Germline V lookup: CDR1 SGHRS, CDR2 YFSETQ. CDR3 amino acids: CASSIFPGQGILENTGELFF. The CDR3 region has the DNA TGCGCCAGCAGCATATTTCCGGGACAGGGAATTCTGGAGAACACCGGGGAGCTGTTTTTT.

The chain joins TRBV2 to TRBJ2-1; TRBD2 matches 11 bases. This CDR3 has 16 amino acids. V lost 2 bases to trimming and J lost 7 bases; unmatched junction nucleotides: 7. Germline-derived CDR1 and CDR2 are SNHLY and FYNNEI. CDR3 bases: TGTGCCAGCAGTGAATTTAGCGGGGGGGATAAGAATGAGCAGTTCTTC. It is translated as CASSEFSGGDKNEQFF.

This clonotype has ten or more counts. The rearrangement uses TRBV7-2 and TRBJ1-1; 7 nucleotides align to TRBD1. The CDR3 sequence is 12 residues long. The trim removed 7 bases at V and 5 bases at J, leaving 4 bases unmatched. CDR1 and CDR2 from the germline V gene are SGHTA and FQGNSA. Here the CDR3 reads CASITGETEAFF. The CDR3 DNA reads as TGTGCCAGCATAACAGGGGAGACTGAAGCTTTCTTT.

The chain links TRBV6-8 to TRBJ2-7; no clear D. The V gene lost 6 bases and the J gene lost 3 bases, with 12 bases spanning the gap. CDR3 length equals 13 residues. CDR1 and CDR2 from the germline V gene are MNHGY and SAAAGT. The CDR3 bases are TGTGCCAGCAGCGTAAACGATAACTACGAGCAGTACTTC. It translates to CASSVNDNYEQYF.

The rearrangement links TRBV12-3 or TRBV12-4 to TRBJ1-1, with D uncertain. The germline V and J ends were trimmed by 3 bases and 5 bases, with 7 bases remaining between them. The CDR3 spans 12 residues. In DNA form, the CDR3 reads TGTGCCAGCAGTTTTGCGCGTACTGAAGCTTTCTTT. It translates to CASSFARTEAFF.

This clonotype was recorded a few times. This rearrangement joins TRBV12-5 to TRBJ2-2; 8 bases agree with TRBD2. The CDR3 runs to 17 residues. Per the germline V gene, CDR1 is LGHNT and CDR2 is FRNRAP. J lost 2 bases, V lost 6 bases, and 11 bases had no gene match. This CDR3 is CASGRSGGQLNTGELFF. DNA for the CDR3: TGTGCTAGTGGCCGCAGCGGGGGCCAACTAAACACCGGGGAGCTGTTTTTT. The full variable domain, completed using reference TRBV12-5 and TRBJ2-2, is DARVTQTPRHKVTEMGQEVTMRCQPILGHNTVFWYRQTMMQGLELLAYFRNRAPLDDSGMPKDRFSAEMPDATLATLKIQPSEPRDSAVYFCASGRSGGQLNTGELFFGEGSRLTVL.

There are a few counts of this clonotype. The chain carries TRBV28 and TRBJ2-7; 10 bases map to TRBD2. The CDR3 extends over 15 amino acids. CDR1 and CDR2 (germline): MDHEN, SYDVKM. With 3 bases clipped from V and 2 bases from J, the junction kept 4 bases outside the gene matches. The CDR3 DNA sequence: TGTGCCAGCAGTTTTAGGACTAGCGGCCCCTACGAGCAGTACTTC. Its protein product is CASSFRTSGPYEQYF. Full variable domain (outside the CDR3, taken from reference TRBV28 and TRBJ2-7): DVKVTQSSRYLVKRTGEKVFLECVQDMDHENMFWYRQDPGLGLRLIYFSYDVKMKEKGDIPEGYSVSREKKERFSLILESASTNQTSMYLCASSFRTSGPYEQYFGPGTRLTVT.

This clonotype appeared a few times. This chain uses TRBV24-1 with TRBJ2-1, with TRBD2 identical over 9 bases. The CDR3 covers 15 residues. V lost 5 bases to trimming and J lost 5 bases; unmatched junction nucleotides: 6. Looked up from germline, CDR1 is KGHDR and CDR2 is SFDVKD. CDR3 amino acids: CATSGGGGANNEQFF. The DNA for the CDR3 is TGTGCCACCAGTGGTGGCGGGGGGGCAAACAATGAGCAGTTCTTC.

This clonotype was seen a few times. The chain is built from TRBV5-1 and TRBJ2-7; D may be TRBD1 (5 bases). The CDR3 runs 13 residues. Trimming took off 0 bases at V and 3 bases at J, with 7 bases between the two ends. Per germline, CDR1 SGHRS and CDR2 YFSETQ. CDR3: CASSLEQGYEQYF. CDR3 nucleotide sequence: TGCGCCAGCAGCTTGGAGCAGGGCTACGAGCAGTACTTC.

The gene calls are TRBV11-2 and TRBJ2-2, with TRBD1 matching over 11 bases. CDR1 and CDR2 from the germline V gene are SGHAT and FQNNGV. The CDR3 totals 15 residues. The ends lost 5 bases at V and 7 bases at J; junction bases unmatched: 6. The CDR3 loop is CASSRGQGAIGELFF. DNA for the CDR3: TGTGCCAGCAGCCGAGGACAGGGGGCTATCGGGGAGCTGTTTTTT.

This clonotype has more than one count but fewer than ten. The rearrangement links TRBV4-3 to TRBJ1-2; TRBD1 aligns across 10 bases. The germline gives CDR1 LGHNA, CDR2 YSLEER. The CDR3 length is 16 residues. With 0 bases clipped from V and 7 bases from J, the junction kept 8 bases outside the gene matches. CDR3 protein: CASSQESATGGPGYTF. CDR3 nucleotides: TGCGCCAGCAGCCAAGAAAGTGCGACAGGGGGCCCTGGCTACACCTTC.

This clonotype was counted ten times or more. V usage is TRBV7-2 and J usage is TRBJ2-5, with D possibly matching TRBD2 (6 bases). Trimming removed 6 bases from V and 5 bases from J, with 13 bases in between. The CDR3 spans 13 residues. CDR1 and CDR2 (germline): SGHTA, FQGNSA. The CDR3 coding sequence is TGTGCCAGCAGGGATGACGGGGGTGAGACCCAGTACTTC. This translates into CASRDDGGETQYF.

This sequence joins TRBV7-2 and TRBJ1-4, with TRBD1 identical over 8 bases. Unmatched junction bases numbered 19, after V lost 2 bases and J lost 5 bases. The CDR3 covers 20 residues. CDR1 and CDR2 from the germline V gene are SGHTA and FQGNSA. CDR3 residues: CASSLTDRGSVRGINEKLFF. DNA of the CDR3: TGTGCCAGCAGCTTAACAGACAGGGGAAGCGTAAGGGGGATAAATGAAAAACTGTTTTTT.

This clonotype was seen more than once but under ten times. The junction and the germline gene differ at one end; a read error may be behind it. V is TRBV4-1 and J is TRBJ1-2, with a tentative D call TRBD1 (6 bases). Germline loops: CDR1 MGHRA, CDR2 YSYEKL. The CDR3 is 18 residues long. This chain's CDR3 is CTSSLTPDQGRENYGYTF. CDR3 coding DNA: TGCACCAGCAGCCTCACCCCGGACCAGGGGCGCGAAAACTATGGCTACACCTTC.

The table lists this clonotype with a few counts. V is TRBV2 and J is TRBJ1-4, with a weak D call TRBD1 (6 bases). This CDR3 is built from 15 residues. Germline lookup yields CDR1 SNHLY and CDR2 FYNNEI. V lost 4 bases and J lost 5, with 14 bases in between. The CDR3 DNA follows: TGTGCCAGCAGTGTTACGTCGGGGGGCAATGAAAAACTGTTTTTT. Translating it yields CASSVTSGGNEKLFF.

This clonotype was detected only a few times. The rearrangement links TRBV6-2 or TRBV6-3 to TRBJ1-1; 9 nucleotides match TRBD1. Germline CDR1 reads MNHEY; CDR2 reads SVGEGT. The ends lost 5 bases at V and 0 bases at J; junction bases unmatched: 16. The CDR3 is 19 amino acids. CDR3 DNA sequence: TGTGCCAGCAGTGCCCGGGACAGGGTCTCATTCCACATGAACACTGAAGCTTTCTTT. This encodes CASSARDRVSFHMNTEAFF.

J is TRBJ2-7 and V is TRBV11-2, with TRBD2 identical over 8 bases. This CDR3 has 18 amino acids. Germline CDR1 reads SGHAT; CDR2 reads FQNNGV. V lost 4 bases and J lost 3; bases outside the gene matches: 17. The CDR3 region is CASSSLLPTLAVFYEQYF. CDR3 bases: TGTGCCAGCAGCTCCCTCCTCCCCACACTAGCGGTTTTCTACGAGCAGTACTTC.

The chain has TRBV6-1 and TRBJ1-1; no firm D call. Trimming pared 7 bases from V and 0 bases from J, leaving 9 bases between. Per the germline V gene, CDR1 is MNHNS and CDR2 is SASEGT. CDR3 size: 13 residues. The CDR3 coding sequence is TGTGCCAGCATGGACGACATGAACACTGAAGCTTTCTTT. Translation: CASMDDMNTEAFF.